The 18 T cell receptor beta chains below come from one sample, sequenced in a study of T cell responses to AZD1222 COVID-19 vaccine. The assay was immunoSEQ multiplex PCR, and TCRdb's table has in-frame clones only and misses some. Seen here are about 68,000 clones, about 80% observed once, and the top ten hold over 10%. The material was peripheral blood, obtained on day 0 of AZD1222 vaccination. The receptor set was obtained from an adult in good health.

This clone was seen many times. The V and J genes are TRBV4-1 and TRBJ2-7, with D unclear. The V gene lost 0 bases and the J gene lost 2 bases, with 11 bases spanning the gap. The CDR3 spans 15 residues. The V gene's germline CDR1 is MGHRA and CDR2 YSYEKL. The CDR3 nucleotides are TGCGCCAGCAGCCAAGAACGGGCTAACCCCTACGAGCAGTACTTC. This translates into CASSQERANPYEQYF.

The chain couples TRBV6-2 or TRBV6-3 to TRBJ1-5; D not certain. V was pared by 5 bases and J by 2 bases, with 4 bases between. This CDR3 region has 12 residues. Germline V gives CDR1 MNHEY, CDR2 SVGEGT. The CDR3 here is CASSQGNQPQHF. CDR3 DNA sequence: TGTGCCAGCAGTCAGGGCAATCAGCCCCAGCATTTT.

The genes are TRBV10-2 and TRBJ1-3; a possible D gene is TRBD1 (6 bases). The CDR3 is made up of 18 amino acids. Germline V lookup: CDR1 WSHSY, CDR2 SAAADI. Trimming took 8 bases from V and 1 from J, leaving 24 bases between them. The chain's CDR3 is CASWGAGQYAGSGNTIYF. CDR3 nucleotide sequence: TGCGCCAGCTGGGGGGCAGGCCAATACGCAGGATCTGGAAACACCATATATTTT.

CDR3 coding DNA: TGTGCCAGCAGTAGAGGACAGAACACTGAAGCTTTCTTT. Protein product: CASSRGQNTEAFF. V usage is TRBV6-4 and J usage is TRBJ1-1, with D tentatively TRBD1 (5 bases). Trimming removed 5 bases from V and 1 base from J, with 8 bases in between. Germline assignment: CDR1 MRHNA and CDR2 SNTAGT. The CDR3 covers 13 residues.

The V gene is TRBV14, the J gene TRBJ1-1, with D unresolved. V gave up 10 bases and J gave up 1 base, with 4 bases separating them. Looked up from germline, CDR1 is SGHDN and CDR2 is FVKESK. The CDR3 has 10 amino acids. CDR3 region: CATGNTEAFF. CDR3 nucleotide sequence: TGTGCCACAGGGAACACTGAAGCTTTCTTT. The complete variable domain, with remaining parts taken from reference TRBV14 and TRBJ1-1, reads EAGVTQFPSHSVIEKGQTVTLRCDPISGHDNLYWYRRVMGKEIKFLLHFVKESKQDESGMPNNRFLAERTGGTYSTLKVQPAELEDSGVYFCATGNTEAFFGQGTRLTVV.

V gene TRBV6-6 combines with J gene TRBJ1-5; D ambiguous. The germline gives CDR1 MNHNY, CDR2 SVGAGI (reference sequence). The CDR3 is made up of 11 amino acids. V was trimmed by 5 bases and J by 7 bases, leaving 6 bases between them. CDR3 DNA: TGTGCCAGCAGTAATGAGCAGCCCCAGCATTTT. Encoded protein: CASSNEQPQHF.

The chain is built from TRBV6-4 and TRBJ1-5; D not certain. CDR3 size: 15 residues. Germline values: CDR1 MRHNA, CDR2 SNTAGT. V lost 0 bases and J 3 bases, leaving 9 bases between the germline ends. The CDR3: CASSDSPGFNQPQHF. The CDR3 DNA reads TGTGCCAGCAGTGACTCGCCGGGTTTCAATCAGCCCCAGCATTTT.

The chain recombines TRBV27 with TRBJ2-7; TRBD2 aligns across 11 bases. V gave up 6 bases and J gave up 1 base; unmatched junction bases: 5. The length of the CDR3 is 15 residues. From germline, CDR1 is MNHEY and CDR2 SMNVEV (reference sequence). The CDR3 sequence: CASRPTSGGSYEQYF. The CDR3 region has the DNA TGTGCCAGCAGGCCAACTAGCGGGGGATCCTACGAGCAGTACTTC.

The chain is built from TRBV4-1 and TRBJ1-2; D ambiguous. The CDR3 spans 16 residues. Germline CDR1 reads MGHRA; CDR2 reads YSYEKL. The ends were cut back, 0 bases at V and 4 bases at J, with 15 bases in the middle. DNA for the CDR3: TGCGCCAGCAGCCAAGATGAGACGGCACCTATCTATGGCTACACCTTC. It specifies CASSQDETAPIYGYTF.

This clone was seen many times. This rearrangement joins TRBV6-1 to TRBJ2-5, with 7 bases fitting TRBD2. CDR1 and CDR2 (germline): MNHNS, SASEGT. V lost 0 bases to trimming and J lost 2 bases; unmatched junction nucleotides: 18. The CDR3 is made up of 20 amino acids. CDR3 in DNA: TGTGCCAGCAGTGAAGCGGGGTTCTTCCAGCGGGGCCTAGAGCAAGAGACCCAGTACTTC. It is translated as CASSEAGFFQRGLEQETQYF.

The chain recombines TRBV5-1 with TRBJ2-5; D perhaps matches TRBD2 (5 bases). The germline CDR1 and CDR2 sequences are SGHRS and YFSETQ. The CDR3 length is 14 residues. Trimming pared 4 bases from V and 5 bases from J, leaving 15 bases between. CDR3 in amino acids: CASSEGGVGETQYF. The CDR3 coding sequence is TGCGCCAGCAGCGAGGGTGGAGTGGGGGAGACCCAGTACTTC.

V usage is TRBV12-3 or TRBV12-4 and J usage is TRBJ2-5, with D unclear. This CDR3 is 13 amino acids long. Trimming took 6 bases from V and 4 from J, leaving 12 bases between them. CDR3 bases: TGTGCCAGCAGCCACCACAGACGAGAGACCCAGTACTTC. Translated, it gives CASSHHRRETQYF.

The chain links TRBV18 to TRBJ2-2, with D possibly matching TRBD1 (6 bases). This CDR3 comprises 16 residues. V was trimmed by 3 bases and J by 4 bases, leaving 15 bases between them. Germline V lookup: CDR1 KGHSH, CDR2 LQKENI. The chain's CDR3 is CASSPRNRVPTGELFF. The CDR3 DNA follows: TGTGCCAGCTCACCCCGAAACAGGGTACCCACCGGGGAGCTGTTTTTT.

The CDR3 coding sequence is TGTGCCAGCAGTACGGACAGTTTCGGGGAGCTGTTTTTT. It codes for CASSTDSFGELFF. The chain joins TRBV2 to TRBJ2-2; D is perhaps TRBD1 (6 bases). Deletions cut 5 bases from V and 7 bases from J, with 11 bases between. The CDR3 extends over 13 amino acids. Per the germline V gene, CDR1 is SNHLY and CDR2 is FYNNEI.

The rearrangement joins TRBV5-1 to TRBJ2-7; 10 positions agree with TRBD1. The germline V gene has CDR1 SGHRS and CDR2 YFSETQ. V was clipped by 4 bases and J by 2 bases; unmatched bases: 3. The CDR3 loop spans 14 amino acids. Here the CDR3 DNA reads TGCGCCAGCAGCGCGGGACAGGGGACCTACGAGCAGTACTTC. This encodes CASSAGQGTYEQYF.

The chain uses TRBV2 and TRBJ1-5, with 11 nucleotides matching TRBD1. Trimming took 4 bases from V and 6 from J; bases not matched to a gene: 5. CDR1 is SNHLY, CDR2 FYNNEI, per germline. CDR3 length equals 15 residues. CDR3 nucleotides: TGTGCCAGCAGTGGGACAGGGGGCTCACGTCAGCCCCAGCATTTT. Amino acid sequence: CASSGTGGSRQPQHF. Variable domain in full (rest from reference TRBV2 and TRBJ1-5): EPEVTQTPSHQVTQMGQEVILRCVPISNHLYFYWYRQILGQKVEFLVSFYNNEISEKSEIFDDQFSVERPDGSNFTLKIRSTKLEDSAMYFCASSGTGGSRQPQHFGDGTRLSIL.

The CDR3 nucleotides read TGTGCCAGCAGGGACCTATCCCCCCCCGGGAACACTGAAGCTTTCTTT. This codes for CASRDLSPPGNTEAFF. The chain recombines TRBV21-1 with TRBJ1-1. TRBV21-1 is a pseudogene. CDR3 length: 16 amino acids.

CDR3 sequence reads: CASTRTSGDDEQYF. The DNA for the CDR3 is TGTGCCAGCACTAGGACTAGCGGGGACGACGAGCAGTACTTC. V is TRBV18 and J is TRBJ2-7, with 12 bases lining up with TRBD2. V trimming: 8 bases; J trimming: 5 bases; junction bases outside the gene matches: 7. The germline CDR1 and CDR2 sequences are KGHSH and LQKENI. The CDR3 has 14 amino acids. The whole variable domain, filled in from reference TRBV18 and TRBJ2-7, reads NAGVMQNPRHLVRRRGQEARLRCSPMKGHSHVYWYRQLPEEGLKFMVYLQKENIIDESGMPKERFSAEFPKEGPSILRIQQVVRGDSAAYFCASTRTSGDDEQYFGPGTRLTVT.